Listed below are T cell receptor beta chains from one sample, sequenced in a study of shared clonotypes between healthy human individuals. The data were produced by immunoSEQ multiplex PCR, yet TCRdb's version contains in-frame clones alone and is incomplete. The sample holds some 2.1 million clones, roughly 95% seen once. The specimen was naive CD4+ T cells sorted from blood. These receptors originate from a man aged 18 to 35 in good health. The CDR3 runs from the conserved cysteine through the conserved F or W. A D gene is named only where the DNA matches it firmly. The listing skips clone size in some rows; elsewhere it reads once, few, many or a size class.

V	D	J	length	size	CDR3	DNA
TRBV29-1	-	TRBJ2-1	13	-	CSGGLSLINEQFF	TGCAGCGGAGGTCTGAGCCTTATCAATGAGCAGTTCTTC
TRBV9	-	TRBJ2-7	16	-	CASSVGSGLSSYEQYF	TGTGCCAGCAGCGTTGGTTCGGGTTTGAGCTCCTACGAGCAGTACTTC
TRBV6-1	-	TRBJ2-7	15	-	CASREGVDRSYEQYF	TGTGCCAGCCGTGAGGGGGTAGACAGGTCCTACGAGCAGTACTTC
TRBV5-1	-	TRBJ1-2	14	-	CASSLGTSNYGYTF	TGCGCCAGCAGCTTGGGTACTTCTAACTATGGCTACACCTTC
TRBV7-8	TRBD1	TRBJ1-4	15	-	CASRAPGTGREKLFF	TGTGCCAGCAGGGCACCCGGGACAGGGAGGGAAAAACTGTTTTTT
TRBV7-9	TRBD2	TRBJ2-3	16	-	CAGEAVGGFSTDTQYF	TGTGCCGGCGAGGCCGTCGGGGGGTTTAGCACAGATACGCAGTATTTT
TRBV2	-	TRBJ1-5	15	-	CASSEYRTDHEPQHF	TGTGCCAGCAGTGAATATAGGACGGACCATGAGCCCCAGCATTTT
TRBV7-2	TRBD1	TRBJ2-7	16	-	CASSLAGQGAVWEQYF	TGTGCCAGCAGCTTAGCTGGACAGGGGGCAGTGTGGGAGCAGTACTTC
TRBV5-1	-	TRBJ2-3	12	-	CASRRATDTQYF	TGCGCCAGCAGGAGGGCCACAGATACGCAGTATTTT
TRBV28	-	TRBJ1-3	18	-	CASSFRGGYRSSGNTIYF	TGTGCCAGCAGTTTCAGAGGGGGATATAGGAGCTCTGGAAACACCATATATTTT
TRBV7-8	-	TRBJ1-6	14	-	CASSLVGVNSPLHF	TGTGCCAGCAGCTTAGTGGGTGTCAATTCACCCCTCCACTTT
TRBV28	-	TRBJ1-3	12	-	CFVGDNLNTIYF	TGTTTCGTCGGAGACAATTTAAACACCATATATTTT
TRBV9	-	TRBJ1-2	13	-	CASSVVGNYGYTF	TGTGCCAGCAGCGTAGTAGGGAACTATGGCTACACCTTC
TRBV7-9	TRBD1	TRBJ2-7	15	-	CASTMDRDLFGEQYF	TGTGCCAGCACTATGGACAGGGACCTCTTCGGCGAGCAGTACTTC
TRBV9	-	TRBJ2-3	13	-	CASSERLADTQYF	TGTGCCAGCAGCGAGCGACTAGCAGATACGCAGTATTTT
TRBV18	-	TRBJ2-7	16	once	CASSPGGWAQGYEQYF	TGTGCCAGCTCACCAGGCGGGTGGGCACAAGGCTACGAGCAGTACTTC
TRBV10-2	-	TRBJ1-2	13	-	CASRSAANYGYTF	TGCGCCAGCAGGAGCGCCGCTAACTATGGCTACACCTTC
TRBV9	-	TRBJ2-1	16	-	CASSHIALVPWNEQFF	TGTGCCAGCAGCCACATCGCTCTAGTGCCCTGGAATGAGCAGTTCTTC
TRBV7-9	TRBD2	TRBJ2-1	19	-	CASELRAGGEWLSVNEQFF	TGTGCCAGCGAGTTACGGGCGGGAGGGGAATGGCTTAGTGTGAATGAGCAGTTCTTC
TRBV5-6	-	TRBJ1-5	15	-	CASSFGQGLNQPQHF	TGTGCCAGCAGCTTCGGGCAGGGGCTCAATCAGCCCCAGCATTTT
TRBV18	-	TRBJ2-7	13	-	CASSPVGIGEQYF	TGTGCCAGCTCACCGGTCGGGATCGGCGAGCAGTACTTC
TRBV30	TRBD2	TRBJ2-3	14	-	CAGQSGATPETQYF	TGTGCCGGCCAAAGCGGGGCCACCCCCGAAACGCAGTATTTT
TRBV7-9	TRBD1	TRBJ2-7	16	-	CASSPRTGMIPYEQYF	TGTGCCAGCAGCCCGCGGACAGGAATGATCCCCTACGAGCAGTACTTC
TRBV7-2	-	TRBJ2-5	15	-	CASSSAQGYQETQYF	TGTGCCAGCAGCTCAGCGCAGGGCTACCAAGAGACCCAGTACTTC
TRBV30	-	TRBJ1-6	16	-	CAWSVDPPGGNSPLHF	TGTGCCTGGAGTGTAGACCCGCCGGGGGGTAATTCACCCCTCCACTTT
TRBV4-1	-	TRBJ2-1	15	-	CASSQERESYNEQFF	TGCGCCAGCAGCCAAGAACGGGAGAGCTACAATGAGCAGTTCTTC